Listed below are T cell receptor beta chains from one sample, sequenced in a study of cytomegalovirus exposure and HLA in healthy donors. Here immunoSEQ multiplex PCR was the method, and the copy in TCRdb shows in-frame clones only, minus some. The sample consists of about 120,000 clones, 74% of them appearing once. The sample comprised PBMCs. The receptors come from a human donor in good health. The CDR3 runs from the conserved cysteine through the conserved F or W. Each record gives: CDR3 length, V gene, CDR3 protein.

18 | TRBV27 | CASSLLPGTGGGTGELFF
15 | TRBV30 | CAWRRGGVGYSPLHF
14 | TRBV19 | CASSIVGGQSGYTF
13 | TRBV2 | CASSVQSNQPQHF
15 | TRBV28 | CASSLSTGFSYGYTF
15 | TRBV5-4 | CASSVIGANTGELFF
13 | TRBV29-1 | CSTRGGLVNEQFF
16 | TRBV5-1 | CASSPGHNSGANVLTF
15 | TRBV19 | CASSSVGGGQETQYF
13 | TRBV5-4 | CASSLGGYETQYF
13 | TRBV7-6 | CASSRRSSDTQYF
17 | TRBV6-1 | CASSENIRQGGQTFSNF
16 | TRBV27 | CASSANEGGRLYGYTF
18 | TRBV4-1 | CASSQDRVRLAGVNEQFF
15 | TRBV30 | CAWSPPGTGDEKLFF
14 | TRBV6-1 | CASSGTSLNYEQYF
14 | TRBV7-2 | CASSLGPVQETQYF
15 | TRBV2 | CASSELGQTSYEQYF
16 | TRBV19 | CASSIGQGRGNEKLFF
12 | TRBV2 | CASSAGPRELFF
13 | TRBV11-1 | CASSLGLNYGYTF
14 | TRBV6-5 | CASSYRGMNTEAFF
13 | TRBV4-1 | CASSQDAGRSAFF
19 | TRBV11-2 | CASSLLATSGGVYQETQYF
13 | TRBV28 | CASSLKGTSGYTF
14 | TRBV7-2 | CASSLISQGTGYTF
13 | TRBV4-2 | CASSQEGQTIQYF
16 | TRBV2 | CASSEARLAGLTEAFF